The 30 T cell receptor beta chains in this list originate from one sample, sequenced in a study of control samples from healthy donors and cancer patients. Sequencing was performed with immunoSEQ multiplex PCR; in TCRdb, only in-frame clones are kept and a portion is missing. The top ten hold 4.9% of the sample, which has 130,000 to 150,000 clones, 75% to 90% seen once. Sequencing input: blood. These receptors were obtained from a man aged 30 to 45 in good health.

The CDR3 sequence: CASSLNRGSGYSTDTQYF. DNA for the CDR3: TGTGCCAGCAGCCTAAACCGGGGTTCGGGGTATAGCACAGATACGCAGTATTTT. The chain recombines TRBV5-5 with TRBJ2-3; TRBD2 might be the D (5 bases). The CDR3 totals 18 residues. V lost 4 bases and J 0 bases, leaving 21 bases between the germline ends. Germline loops: CDR1 SGHKS, CDR2 YYEKEE (reference sequence).

The chain has TRBV7-2 and TRBJ2-7; tentative D call: TRBD2 (5 bases). V was clipped by 3 bases and J by 7 bases, with 7 bases between them. Germline CDR1 and CDR2: SGHTA and FQGNSA. The CDR3 consists of 11 residues. CDR3 sequence (DNA): TGTGCCAGCAGCTTCTCGGGGGAGCAGTACTTC. This translates into CASSFSGEQYF.

The chain has TRBV19 and TRBJ2-2; no firm D call. Germline V gives CDR1 LNHDA, CDR2 SQIVND (reference sequence). Between the trimmed V and J ends, which lost 2 bases and 4 bases, there was a span of 5 bases. This CDR3 comprises 13 residues. For the CDR3, the DNA is TGTGCCAGTAGTATACGCACCACCGGGGAGCTGTTTTTT. This translates into CASSIRTTGELFF.

This chain connects TRBV5-1 to TRBJ2-7; 7 bases are shared with TRBD1. Germline trimming cut 4 bases from V and 1 base from J; bases unmatched to any gene: 8. Germline CDR1 is SGHRS and CDR2 is YFSETQ. The CDR3 is made up of 15 amino acids. CDR3 residues: CASSPGTVNSYEQYF. CDR3 in DNA: TGCGCCAGCAGCCCAGGGACAGTAAATTCCTACGAGCAGTACTTC.

The chain uses TRBV30 and TRBJ2-1; no clear D gene. Germline V gene data show CDR1 as GTSNPN and CDR2 as SVGIG (reference sequence). The CDR3 has 10 residues. The V end lost 4 bases, the J end lost 7 bases, and 5 bases lay between the germline ends. The CDR3 DNA reads as TGTGCCTGGAAGAGGAATGAGCAGTTCTTC. It translates to CAWKRNEQFF.

CDR3 DNA sequence: TGTGCCAGTAGTATCGTACAGGGATATGGAAACACCATATATTTT. It codes for CASSIVQGYGNTIYF. The chain couples TRBV19 to TRBJ1-3, with D possibly TRBD1 on 6 matching bases. Trimming pared 3 bases from V and 3 bases from J, leaving 12 bases between. Germline-derived CDR1 and CDR2 are LNHDA and SQIVND (reference sequence). The CDR3 consists of 15 residues.

The CDR3 spells CASSFRAEAFF. The DNA for the CDR3 is TGTGCCAGCAGTTTCCGGGCCGAAGCTTTCTTT. The genes are TRBV6-5 and TRBJ1-1; D gene uncertain. The CDR3 runs to 11 residues. Trimming stripped 4 bases from V and 8 bases from J, with 8 bases between. The germline CDR1 and CDR2 sequences are MNHEY and SVGAGI.

The chain carries TRBV18 and TRBJ2-6; no firm D call. The CDR3 loop spans 14 amino acids. The ends were cut back, 8 bases at V and 0 bases at J, with 8 bases in the middle. Germline V gives CDR1 KGHSH, CDR2 LQKENI. The CDR3 DNA reads TGTGCCAGCGCCGCGAGCTCTGGGGCCAACGTCCTGACTTTC. This gives the protein CASAASSGANVLTF.

The chain has TRBV5-4 and TRBJ2-7; the D gene is possibly TRBD1 (6 bases). CDR3 length equals 11 residues. The ends were cut back, 4 bases at V and 7 bases at J, with 9 bases in the middle. CDR1 SGHNT and CDR2 YYREEE come from the germline V gene (reference sequence). The DNA for the CDR3 is TGTGCCAGCAGCATACAGGGAGAGCAGTACTTC. Its translation: CASSIQGEQYF.

The J gene is TRBJ2-3, the V gene TRBV19, with no clear D. The length of the CDR3 is 16 residues. Germline V gives CDR1 LNHDA, CDR2 SQIVND (reference sequence). Trimming shortened V by 1 base and J by 1 base, and 12 bases separated the two germline ends. The CDR3: CASSIGAVSRTDTQYF. CDR3 bases: TGTGCCAGTAGTATAGGGGCAGTTTCTCGCACAGATACGCAGTATTTT.

This clone has only a few counts. The gene calls are TRBV12-3 or TRBV12-4 and TRBJ1-2; D ambiguous. The CDR3 consists of 11 residues. Trimming shortened V by 6 bases and J by 6 bases, and 8 bases separated the two germline ends. This CDR3 reads CASSPGDGYTF. The CDR3 nucleotides are TGTGCCAGCAGCCCCGGGGATGGCTACACCTTC.

The rearrangement links TRBV2 to TRBJ1-4; the D gene is possibly TRBD1 (5 bases). Trimming cost V 7 bases and J 13 bases, with 25 bases left between them. CDR3 length equals 15 residues. Germline loops: CDR1 SNHLY, CDR2 FYNNEI. The CDR3 DNA reads TGTGCCAGCACCCTGGAGGCGGGGGGAGGCGCTGGACTGTTTTTT. This codes for CASTLEAGGGAGLFF.

CDR3 sequence reads: CASSLDPKPPSSYEQYF. CDR3 DNA: TGTGCCAGCAGCTTAGATCCCAAGCCCCCGAGCTCCTACGAGCAGTACTTC. The V call is TRBV11-3, the J call TRBJ2-7; no clear D. CDR3 length: 17 amino acids. V was shortened by 0 bases and J by 0 bases, with 15 bases between the two germline ends. Germline loops: CDR1 SGHNT, CDR2 YENEEA.

The chain employs TRBV27 and TRBJ1-1, with D perhaps matching TRBD1 (5 bases). Germline CDR1 is MNHEY and CDR2 is SMNVEV (reference sequence). The germline V and J ends were trimmed by 5 bases and 1 base, with 8 bases remaining between them. This CDR3 region has 13 residues. As DNA, the CDR3 is TGTGCCAGCAGTCCGGACACGAACACTGAAGCTTTCTTT. Translating gives CASSPDTNTEAFF.

This chain joins TRBV7-9 and TRBJ2-3, with 10 nucleotides matching TRBD2. This CDR3 region has 18 residues. Losses at the gene ends were 3 bases for V and 1 base for J; bases not matched to a gene: 10. The germline CDR1 and CDR2 sequences are SEHNR and FQNEAQ (reference sequence). The CDR3 spells CASSLGLALPTRTDTQYF. DNA of the CDR3: TGTGCCAGCAGCTTGGGACTAGCGCTCCCAACTCGCACAGATACGCAGTATTTT.

The V and J genes are TRBV7-2 and TRBJ1-1; 8 nucleotides agree with TRBD1. Germline CDR1 and CDR2: SGHTA and FQGNSA. This CDR3 spans 14 amino acids. V lost 1 base and J lost 4; bases outside the gene matches: 2. CDR3 nucleotide sequence: TGTGCCAGCAGCTTAGGCAGGGGGCCCACTGAAGCTTTCTTT. The encoded protein is CASSLGRGPTEAFF. Full variable domain (rest looked up from reference TRBV7-2 and TRBJ1-1): GAGVSQSPSNKVTEKGKDVELRCDPISGHTALYWYRQSLGQGLEFLIYFQGNSAPDKSGLPSDRFSAERTGGSVSTLTIQRTQQEDSAVYLCASSLGRGPTEAFFGQGTRLTVV.

V is TRBV9 and J is TRBJ1-3; 9 positions agree with TRBD1. V dropped 5 bases and J dropped 4; count of bases not matched to a gene: 4. CDR1 is SGDLS and CDR2 is YYNGEE in the germline V gene. The CDR3 consists of 14 residues. CDR3 nucleotide sequence: TGTGCCAGCAGTCCGGGACAGGGAGGAAACACCATATATTTT. Its protein product is CASSPGQGGNTIYF.

The table lists this clone with a few counts. The rearrangement uses TRBV18 and TRBJ2-7, with a weak D call TRBD2 (5 bases). Trimming cost V 3 bases and J 0 bases, with 9 bases left between them. In germline, CDR1 is KGHSH, CDR2 LQKENI. There are 14 residues in the CDR3. CDR3 region: CASSPISGSYEQYF. The CDR3 DNA reads as TGTGCCAGCTCACCGATCAGCGGCTCCTACGAGCAGTACTTC.

The CDR3 loop is CASRLLDTQYF. In DNA, the CDR3 is TGTGCCAGCAGGTTACTAGATACGCAGTATTTT. The chain employs TRBV25-1 and TRBJ2-3; D uncertain. Germline CDR1 MGHDK, CDR2 SYGVNS. Trimming removed 6 bases from V and 5 bases from J, with 6 bases in between. CDR3 length equals 11 residues.

The CDR3 DNA sequence: TGTGCCAGTAGTAATACAGGGGGGGAGACCCAGTACTTC. Its translation: CASSNTGGETQYF. The chain is built from TRBV19 and TRBJ2-5, with 8 positions matching TRBD1. This CDR3 is built from 13 residues. CDR1 and CDR2 (germline): LNHDA, SQIVND (reference sequence). V was pared by 4 bases and J by 5 bases, with 3 bases of the junction left unmatched.

V gene TRBV11-3 combines with J gene TRBJ2-5; D not resolved. The CDR3 runs to 15 residues. Germline values: CDR1 SGHNT, CDR2 YENEEA. Trimming stripped 1 base from V and 1 base from J, with 10 bases between. The CDR3 DNA is TGTGCCAGCAGCTTAGCAGGCGACCCCCAAGAGACCCAGTACTTC. Its translation: CASSLAGDPQETQYF.

This rearrangement joins TRBV19 to TRBJ2-1; D ambiguous. CDR1 LNHDA and CDR2 SQIVND come from the germline V gene (reference sequence). This CDR3 comprises 15 residues. The V end was cut by 4 bases, the J end by 6 bases, with 16 bases between. Here the CDR3 reads CASSRNGASANEQFF. The CDR3 DNA follows: TGTGCCAGTAGTAGGAACGGAGCCTCGGCCAATGAGCAGTTCTTC.

The chain employs TRBV7-9 and TRBJ2-7; no definite D call. V lost 5 bases to trimming and J lost 0 bases, with 11 bases between them. The CDR3 runs to 14 residues. Germline CDR1 SEHNR, CDR2 FQNEAQ (reference sequence). The CDR3 protein is CASSGPKSSYEQYF. CDR3 DNA sequence: TGTGCCAGCAGCGGACCTAAGAGCTCCTACGAGCAGTACTTC.

The rearrangement links TRBV6-2 or TRBV6-3 to TRBJ2-3, with D possibly TRBD1 on 6 matching bases. CDR3 length equals 12 residues. Germline-derived CDR1 and CDR2 are MNHEY and SVGEGT. Trimming took off 3 bases at V and 13 bases at J, with 14 bases between the two ends. The CDR3 sequence: CASSYLDRRKYF. In nucleotides, the CDR3 is TGTGCCAGCAGTTATCTGGACAGACGCAAGTATTTT.

This chain uses TRBV4-3 with TRBJ2-1; 7 bases are shared with TRBD1. CDR1 and CDR2 from the germline V gene are LGHNA and YSLEER. This CDR3 is 16 amino acids long. V was pared by 0 bases and J by 0 bases, with 2 bases of the junction left unmatched. This CDR3 reads CASSQEAGGSYNEQFF. The CDR3 coding sequence is TGCGCCAGCAGCCAAGAGGCAGGGGGCTCCTACAATGAGCAGTTCTTC.

The rearrangement links TRBV24-1 to TRBJ2-7; D gene uncertain. Germline assignment: CDR1 KGHDR and CDR2 SFDVKD. CDR3 length: 15 amino acids. With 7 bases removed from V and 2 bases from J, the gap between germline ends came to 17 bases. CDR3 residues: CATRQEKGRPYEQYF. The CDR3 nucleotides are TGTGCCACCAGGCAAGAAAAAGGGCGGCCCTACGAGCAGTACTTC.

The V gene is TRBV6-5, the J gene TRBJ2-7; 13 bases are shared with TRBD2. Trimming took 6 bases from V and 7 from J; bases not matched to a gene: 9. CDR3 length: 15 residues. Germline V gene lookup returns CDR1 MNHEY and CDR2 SVGAGI. The CDR3 loop reads CASRNGLAGDWEQYF. CDR3 sequence (DNA): TGTGCCAGCAGAAACGGACTAGCGGGAGACTGGGAGCAGTACTTC.

The chain is built from TRBV13 and TRBJ1-1, with TRBD1 identical over 8 bases. Germline V gives CDR1 PRHDT, CDR2 FYEKMQ (reference sequence). After removal of 0 bases from V and 8 bases from J, the junction contained 5 bases not matched to a gene. The CDR3 sequence is 14 residues long. The CDR3 region has the DNA TGTGCCAGCAGCTTAGGGACAGGGGCAAGCGAAGCTTTCTTT. Residues: CASSLGTGASEAFF. Full variable domain (rest looked up from reference TRBV13 and TRBJ1-1): AAGVIQSPRHLIKEKRETATLKCYPIPRHDTVYWYQQGPGQDPQFLISFYEKMQSDKGSIPDRFSAQQFSDYHSELNMSSLELGDSALYFCASSLGTGASEAFFGQGTRLTVV.

The chain has TRBV9 and TRBJ2-3; 11 bases fit TRBD2. The CDR3 contains 16 residues. Per the germline V gene, CDR1 is SGDLS and CDR2 is YYNGEE. V shed 0 bases and J 2 bases; nucleotides not matched to a gene: 2. The CDR3 loop is CASSVVTSGDTDTQYF. As DNA, the CDR3 is TGTGCCAGCAGCGTAGTGACTAGCGGGGACACAGATACGCAGTATTTT.

The V gene is TRBV18, the J gene TRBJ1-1; the match to TRBD1 covers 8 bases. V was clipped by 5 bases and J by 0 bases; unmatched bases: 5. This CDR3 is 15 amino acids long. Germline V gene data show CDR1 as KGHSH and CDR2 as LQKENI. CDR3 amino acids: CASSSGQAMNTEAFF. DNA of the CDR3: TGTGCCAGCTCATCGGGACAGGCTATGAACACTGAAGCTTTCTTT.